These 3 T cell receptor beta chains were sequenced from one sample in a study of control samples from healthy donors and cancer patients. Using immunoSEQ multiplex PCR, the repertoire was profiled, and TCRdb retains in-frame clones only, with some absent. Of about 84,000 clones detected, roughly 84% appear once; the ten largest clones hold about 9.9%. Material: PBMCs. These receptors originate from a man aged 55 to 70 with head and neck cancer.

CDR3 region: CSVGRQLGTDTQYF. CDR3 sequence (DNA): TGCAGCGTTGGGAGACAGTTGGGCACAGATACGCAGTATTTT. This chain links TRBV29-1 with TRBJ2-3, with D perhaps TRBD1 (5 bases). CDR1 SQVTM and CDR2 ANQGSEA come from the germline V gene. CDR3 length: 14 amino acids. V lost 4 bases, J lost 1 base, and 12 bases lay in between.

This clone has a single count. CDR3 loop: CASRSRRGTDTQYF. CDR3 in DNA: TGTGCCAGCAGATCTCGGAGGGGCACAGATACGCAGTATTTT. V gene TRBV5-6 combines with J gene TRBJ2-3; possible D gene TRBD2, 6 bases. The CDR3 spans 14 residues. Deletions cut 5 bases from V and 1 base from J, with 11 bases between. Germline loops: CDR1 SGHDT, CDR2 YYEEEE.

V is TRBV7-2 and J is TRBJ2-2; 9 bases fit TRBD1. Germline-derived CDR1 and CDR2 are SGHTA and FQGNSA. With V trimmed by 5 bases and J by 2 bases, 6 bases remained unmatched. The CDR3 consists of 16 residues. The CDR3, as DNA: TGTGCCAGCAGCCCTTCACAGGGGGCAAACACCGGGGAGCTGTTTTTT. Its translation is CASSPSQGANTGELFF.